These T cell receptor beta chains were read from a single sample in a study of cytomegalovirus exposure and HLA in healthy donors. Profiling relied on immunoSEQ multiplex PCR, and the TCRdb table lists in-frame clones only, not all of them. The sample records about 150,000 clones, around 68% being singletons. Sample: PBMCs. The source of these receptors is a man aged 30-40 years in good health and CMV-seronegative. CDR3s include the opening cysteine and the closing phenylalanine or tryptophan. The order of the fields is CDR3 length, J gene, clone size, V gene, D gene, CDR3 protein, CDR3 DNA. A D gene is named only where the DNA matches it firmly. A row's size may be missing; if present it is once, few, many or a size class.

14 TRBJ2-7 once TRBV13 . CASSLPGLDDEQYF TGTGCCAGCAGCTTACCGGGGTTGGACGACGAGCAGTACTTC
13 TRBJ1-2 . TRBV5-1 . CASSLGTNYGYTF TGCGCCAGCAGCTTGGGGACAAACTATGGCTACACCTTC
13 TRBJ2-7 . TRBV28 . CASSYPRVYEQYF TGTGCCAGCAGTTACCCCAGGGTGTACGAGCAGTACTTC
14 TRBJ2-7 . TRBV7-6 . CASSLDPTDYEQYF TGTGCCAGCAGCTTAGATCCGACAGACTACGAGCAGTACTTC
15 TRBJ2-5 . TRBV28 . CASTSLGGEEETQYF TGTGCCAGCACCTCATTAGGGGGTGAGGAAGAGACCCAGTACTTC
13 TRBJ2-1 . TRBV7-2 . CASSSLRGDEQFF TGTGCCAGCAGCTCCCTCAGGGGCGATGAGCAGTTCTTC
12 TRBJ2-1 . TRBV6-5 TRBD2 CASSDLAGLQFF TGTGCCAGCAGTGATTTAGCGGGGTTGCAGTTCTTC
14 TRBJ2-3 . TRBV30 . CAWSSGGLRVTQYF TGTGCCTGGAGTTCGGGGGGCCTTAGAGTTACGCAGTATTTT
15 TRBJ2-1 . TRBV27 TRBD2 CASSVTSGGYNEQFF TGTGCCAGCAGCGTTACTAGCGGGGGTTACAATGAGCAGTTCTTC
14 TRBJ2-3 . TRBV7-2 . CASSLDAGRGTQYF TGTGCCAGCAGCTTAGACGCGGGACGGGGGACGCAGTATTTT
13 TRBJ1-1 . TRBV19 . CASQSGGLTEAFF TGTGCCAGTCAAAGCGGGGGCTTGACTGAAGCTTTCTTT
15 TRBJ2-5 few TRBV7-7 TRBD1 CASSARTGEGETQYF TGTGCTAGCAGCGCTAGGACAGGGGAGGGAGAGACCCAGTACTTC
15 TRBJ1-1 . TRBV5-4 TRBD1 CAINWSGQGATEAFF TGTGCCATCAATTGGTCGGGACAGGGGGCGACTGAAGCTTTCTTT
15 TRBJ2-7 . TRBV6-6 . CASSYRGGSAYEQYF TGTGCCAGCAGTTACCGCGGGGGCAGCGCCTACGAGCAGTACTTC
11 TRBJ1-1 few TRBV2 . CASHGNTEAFF TGTGCCAGCCACGGGAACACTGAAGCTTTCTTT
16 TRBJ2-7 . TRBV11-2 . CASSFPISGAGNEQYF TGTGCCAGCAGTTTCCCCATTTCAGGTGCCGGGAACGAGCAGTACTTC
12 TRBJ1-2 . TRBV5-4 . CASSSGDGGYTF TGTGCCAGCAGCTCAGGGGATGGCGGCTACACCTTC
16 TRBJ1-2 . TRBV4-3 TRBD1 CASSQDVGQGPYGYTF TGCGCCAGCAGCCAAGATGTAGGACAGGGGCCCTATGGCTACACCTTC
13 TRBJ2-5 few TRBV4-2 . CASSQENSETQYF TGTGCCAGCAGCCAAGAGAACTCAGAGACCCAGTACTTC
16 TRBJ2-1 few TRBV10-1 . CAILFLRTADYNEQFF TGCGCCATCCTATTTCTCCGGACAGCAGACTACAATGAGCAGTTCTTC
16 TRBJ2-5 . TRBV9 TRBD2 CASSPRRGGSRETQYF TGTGCCAGCAGCCCCCGGCGGGGGGGCTCGCGGGAGACCCAGTACTTC
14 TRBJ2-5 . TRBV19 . CASSIDWAQETQYF TGTGCCAGTAGTATAGACTGGGCCCAAGAGACCCAGTACTTC
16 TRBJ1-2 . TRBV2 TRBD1 CASRAGTGGAGYGYTF TGTGCCAGCAGGGCCGGGACAGGGGGCGCAGGCTATGGCTACACCTTC
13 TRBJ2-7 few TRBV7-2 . CASSLARSYEQYF TGTGCCAGCAGCTTAGCGAGATCCTACGAGCAGTACTTC
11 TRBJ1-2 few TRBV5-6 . CASSRDYGYPF TGTGCCAGCAGCCGGGACTATGGCTACCCCTTC
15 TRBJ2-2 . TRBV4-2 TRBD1 CASSQPGQRSGELFF TGTGCCAGCAGCCAACCGGGACAGAGATCCGGGGAGCTGTTTTTT
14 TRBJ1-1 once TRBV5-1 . CASSSTASNTEAFF TGCGCCAGCAGCTCGACAGCCTCGAACACTGAAGCTTTCTTT
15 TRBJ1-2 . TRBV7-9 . CASSIGPGTNYGYTF TGTGCCAGCAGCATAGGCCCAGGGACTAACTATGGCTACACCTTC
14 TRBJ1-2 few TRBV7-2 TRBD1 CASRLNQGAKGYTF TGTGCCAGCAGACTAAACCAGGGGGCAAAGGGCTACACCTTC
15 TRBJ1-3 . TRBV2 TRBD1 CASKQGPNSGNTIYF TGTGCCAGTAAACAGGGGCCAAACTCTGGAAACACCATATATTTT
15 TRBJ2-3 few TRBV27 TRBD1 CASSTGQGRTDTQYF TGTGCCAGCAGTACCGGACAGGGCCGCACAGATACGCAGTATTTT
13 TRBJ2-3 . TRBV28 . CASRTPYTDTQYF TGTGCCAGCCGGACACCCTACACAGATACGCAGTATTTT
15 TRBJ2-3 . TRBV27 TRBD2 CASSPGGGYTDTQYF TGTGCCAGCAGCCCGGGGGGGGGTTACACAGATACGCAGTATTTT
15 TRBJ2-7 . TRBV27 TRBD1 CASSVTTGGTGEQYF TGTGCCAGCAGCGTAACGACAGGGGGCACAGGCGAGCAGTACTTC
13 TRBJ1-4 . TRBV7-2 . CASSLGSNEKLFF TGTGCCAGCAGCTTAGGGAGTAATGAAAAACTGTTTTTT
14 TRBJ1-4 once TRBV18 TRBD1 CASSYGTGNEKLFF TGTGCCAGCTCATATGGGACAGGGAATGAAAAACTGTTTTTT
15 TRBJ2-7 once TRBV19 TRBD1 CASSTGTGEVYEQYF TGTGCCAGTAGTACTGGGACAGGGGAGGTCTACGAGCAGTACTTC
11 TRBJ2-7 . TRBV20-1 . CSARGIREQYF TGCAGTGCTAGGGGCATCCGGGAGCAGTACTTC
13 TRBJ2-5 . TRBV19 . CASSPGFQETQYF TGTGCCAGTAGTCCAGGATTCCAAGAGACCCAGTACTTC
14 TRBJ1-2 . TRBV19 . CASTFGHATYGYTF TGTGCCAGCACATTCGGACACGCTACCTATGGCTACACCTTC
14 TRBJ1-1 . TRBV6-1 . CASSASTDSTEAFF TGTGCCAGCAGTGCTTCTACCGACAGCACTGAAGCTTTCTTT
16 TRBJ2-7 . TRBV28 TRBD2 CASSGEGEGLGYEQYF TGTGCCAGCAGTGGGGAAGGGGAGGGACTGGGTTACGAGCAGTACTTC
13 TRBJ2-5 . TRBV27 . CASTAQGRETQYF TGTGCCAGCACCGCGCAGGGGCGGGAGACCCAGTACTTC
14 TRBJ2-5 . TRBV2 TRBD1 CASSERGGPLTQYF TGTGCCAGCAGTGAACGAGGGGGCCCCTTGACCCAGTACTTC
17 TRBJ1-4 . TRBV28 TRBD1 CASSSGTGGATNEKLFF TGTGCCAGCAGTTCCGGGACAGGGGGTGCAACTAATGAAAAACTGTTTTTT
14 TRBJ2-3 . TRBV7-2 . CASSLASSTDTQYF TGTGCCAGCAGCTTAGCATCCAGTACAGATACGCAGTATTTT